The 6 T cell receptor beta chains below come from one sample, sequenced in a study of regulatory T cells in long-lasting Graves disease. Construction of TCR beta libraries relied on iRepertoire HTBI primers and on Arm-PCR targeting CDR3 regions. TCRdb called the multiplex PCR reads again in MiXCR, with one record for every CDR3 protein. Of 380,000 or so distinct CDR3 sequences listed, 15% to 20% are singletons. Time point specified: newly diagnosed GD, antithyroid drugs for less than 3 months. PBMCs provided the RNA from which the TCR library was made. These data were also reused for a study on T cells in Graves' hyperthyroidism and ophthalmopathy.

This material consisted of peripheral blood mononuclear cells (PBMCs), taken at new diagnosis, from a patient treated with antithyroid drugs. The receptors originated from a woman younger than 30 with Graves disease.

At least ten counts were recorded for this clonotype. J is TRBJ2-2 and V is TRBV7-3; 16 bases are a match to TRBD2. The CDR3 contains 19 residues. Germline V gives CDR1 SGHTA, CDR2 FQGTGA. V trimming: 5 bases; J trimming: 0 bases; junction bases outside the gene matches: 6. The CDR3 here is CASSPKGLAGGTNTGELFF. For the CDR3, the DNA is TGTGCCAGCAGCCCCAAGGGACTAGCGGGGGGGACGAACACCGGGGAGCTGTTTTTT. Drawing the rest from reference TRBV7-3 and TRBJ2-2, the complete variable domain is GAGVSQTPSNKVTEKGKYVELRCDPISGHTALYWYRQSLGQGPEFLIYFQGTGAADDSGLPNDRFFAVRPEGSVSTLKIQRTERGDSAVYLCASSPKGLAGGTNTGELFFGEGSRLTVL.

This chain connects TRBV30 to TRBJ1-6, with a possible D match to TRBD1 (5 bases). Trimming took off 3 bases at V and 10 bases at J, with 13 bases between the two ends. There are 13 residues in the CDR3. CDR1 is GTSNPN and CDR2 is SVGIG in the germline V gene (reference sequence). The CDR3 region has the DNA TGTGCCTGGAGCGGCCAGGGAGGATCACCCCTCCACTTT. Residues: CAWSGQGGSPLHF.

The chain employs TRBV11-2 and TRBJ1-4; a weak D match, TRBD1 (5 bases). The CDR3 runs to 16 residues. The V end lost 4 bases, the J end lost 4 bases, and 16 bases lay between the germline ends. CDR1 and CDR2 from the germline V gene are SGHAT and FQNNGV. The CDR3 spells CASSSLAQGRNEKLFF. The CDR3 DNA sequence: TGTGCCAGCAGCTCTTTGGCGCAGGGCCGTAATGAAAAACTGTTTTTT.

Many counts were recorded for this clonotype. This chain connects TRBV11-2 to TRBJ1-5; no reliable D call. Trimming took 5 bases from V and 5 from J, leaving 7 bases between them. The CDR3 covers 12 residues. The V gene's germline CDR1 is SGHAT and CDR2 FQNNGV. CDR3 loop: CASSPVYQPQHF. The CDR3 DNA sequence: TGTGCCAGCAGCCCAGTTTATCAGCCCCAGCATTTT.

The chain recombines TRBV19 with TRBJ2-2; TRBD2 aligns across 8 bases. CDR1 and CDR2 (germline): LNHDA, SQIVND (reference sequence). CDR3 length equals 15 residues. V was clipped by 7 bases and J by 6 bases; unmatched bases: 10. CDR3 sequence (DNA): TGTGCCAGTACCCCGGGGGGGGCCGACTCCGGGGAGCTGTTTTTT. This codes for CASTPGGADSGELFF.

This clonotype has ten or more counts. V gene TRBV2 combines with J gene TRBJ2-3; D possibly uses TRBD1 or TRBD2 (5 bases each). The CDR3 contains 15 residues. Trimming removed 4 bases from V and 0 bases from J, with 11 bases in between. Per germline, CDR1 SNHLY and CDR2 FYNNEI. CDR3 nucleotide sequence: TGTGCCAGCAGTGGGGGACGGGTTAGCACAGATACGCAGTATTTT. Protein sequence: CASSGGRVSTDTQYF. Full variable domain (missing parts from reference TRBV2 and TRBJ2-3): EPEVTQTPSHQVTQMGQEVILRCVPISNHLYFYWYRQILGQKVEFLVSFYNNEISEKSEIFDDQFSVERPDGSNFTLKIRSTKLEDSAMYFCASSGGRVSTDTQYFGPGTRLTVL.